These 15 T cell receptor beta chains were sequenced from one sample in a study of shared clonotypes between healthy human individuals. Produced via immunoSEQ multiplex PCR; TCRdb's table is partial and in-frame only. The sample yields about 490,000 clones, 60% to 80% seen once. The sample comprised PBMCs. Every receptor here comes from a woman in her forties in good health. Some clones in this sample may be carry-over from other donors' samples.

CDR3 in DNA: TGTGCCAGCTCCCACCGGGACAGGGGAGAAAAACTGTTTTTT. It encodes CASSHRDRGEKLFF. The V call is TRBV18, the J call TRBJ1-4; 10 nucleotides align to TRBD1. V trimming: 6 bases; J trimming: 8 bases; junction bases outside the gene matches: 6. Germline CDR1 reads KGHSH; CDR2 reads LQKENI. The CDR3 sequence is 14 residues long.

The chain couples TRBV6-1 to TRBJ1-3; D gene unclear. The germline V gene has CDR1 MNHNS and CDR2 SASEGT. The CDR3 consists of 14 residues. V lost 3 bases and J 1 base, leaving 7 bases between the germline ends. CDR3 sequence (DNA): TGTGCCAGCAGTGACGGACGGTCTGGAAACACCATATATTTT. As protein: CASSDGRSGNTIYF.

The rearrangement joins TRBV19 to TRBJ2-5; TRBD2 agrees at 9 bases. Germline values: CDR1 LNHDA, CDR2 SQIVND (reference sequence). V was pared by 4 bases and J by 2 bases, with 11 bases of the junction left unmatched. The CDR3 runs to 17 residues. The CDR3 coding sequence is TGTGCCAGTAGTACACACTCTAGCGGGGCTCGGCAAGAGACCCAGTACTTC. Translation gives CASSTHSSGARQETQYF.

The chain links TRBV28 to TRBJ2-1; 8 positions match TRBD2. The CDR3 sequence is 16 residues long. The germline CDR1 and CDR2 sequences are MDHEN and SYDVKM. With 6 bases clipped from V and 5 bases from J, the junction kept 12 bases outside the gene matches. The CDR3 reads CASSPLGREEHNEQFF. In DNA, the CDR3 is TGTGCCAGCAGCCCCCTAGGGCGGGAGGAACACAATGAGCAGTTCTTC.

The count of this clone is one. CDR3 amino acids: CASSQQGLSSNQPQHF. As DNA, the CDR3 is TGTGCCAGTAGTCAACAGGGGTTGAGTAGCAATCAGCCCCAGCATTTT. The chain has TRBV19 and TRBJ1-5; 7 bases align to TRBD1. The CDR3 is 16 amino acids. CDR1 LNHDA and CDR2 SQIVND come from the germline V gene (reference sequence). The V and J ends lost 5 bases and 0 bases, in that order; junction bases with no gene match: 7.

The sample holds a few counts of this clone. The rearrangement joins TRBV5-1 to TRBJ1-5; D gene uncertain. The germline CDR1 and CDR2 sequences are SGHRS and YFSETQ. Trimming took off 2 bases at V and 6 bases at J, with 9 bases between the two ends. The CDR3 runs to 13 residues. Here the CDR3 reads CASSFDNTQPQHF. In DNA, the CDR3 is TGCGCCAGCAGCTTCGACAACACTCAGCCCCAGCATTTT.

The chain combines TRBV19 with TRBJ2-2; 12 positions match TRBD1. This CDR3 has 16 amino acids. V lost 10 bases and J lost 5; bases outside the gene matches: 11. Germline V gene sequence: CDR1 LNHDA, CDR2 SQIVND (reference sequence). The CDR3 loop reads CATHLSGQGATGELFF. CDR3 coding DNA: TGTGCCACTCATCTGTCGGGACAGGGGGCGACCGGGGAGCTGTTTTTT.

This sequence joins TRBV30 and TRBJ2-1; 7 bases are shared with TRBD1. Germline-derived CDR1 and CDR2 are GTSNPN and SVGIG (reference sequence). The CDR3 spans 15 residues. The V gene end was trimmed by 3 bases and the J gene end by 4 bases; junction bases not matched to a gene: 9. The CDR3 sequence: CAWSWDSGIYNEQFF. In DNA, the CDR3 is TGTGCCTGGAGCTGGGACAGTGGAATTTACAATGAGCAGTTCTTC.

This clone was seen at least ten times. The chain links TRBV6-1 to TRBJ2-7; 7 positions match TRBD1. V shed 4 bases, J shed 2 bases, and the junction held 8 bases outside the gene matches. This CDR3 has 15 amino acids. Germline CDR1 MNHNS, CDR2 SASEGT. The CDR3 bases are TGTGCCAGCAGTGTAGGGACAGCTAACACCTACGAGCAGTACTTC. Amino acid sequence: CASSVGTANTYEQYF.

This chain links TRBV28 with TRBJ1-2; possible D gene TRBD1, 6 bases. Trimming pared 6 bases from V and 4 bases from J, leaving 12 bases between. The CDR3 has 13 residues. The germline gives CDR1 MDHEN, CDR2 SYDVKM. As DNA, the CDR3 is TGTGCCAGCAGGACAGGAGAGGCCTATGGCTACACCTTC. Its protein is CASRTGEAYGYTF.

With regard to this clone: Different DNA sequences within this sample yield the same CDR3. V usage is TRBV5-1 and J usage is TRBJ2-1, with 8 bases aligning to TRBD1. CDR3 length equals 15 residues. The germline gives CDR1 SGHRS, CDR2 YFSETQ. V gave up 0 bases and J gave up 4 bases; unmatched junction bases: 3. The CDR3 nucleotides read TGCGCCAGCAGCTTGGGACAGGGGACATACAATGAGCAGTTCTTC. Protein product: CASSLGQGTYNEQFF.

The chain employs TRBV11-3 and TRBJ2-5, with TRBD1 matching over 10 bases. With 5 bases clipped from V and 1 base from J, the junction kept 7 bases outside the gene matches. Germline lookup yields CDR1 SGHNT and CDR2 YENEEA. The CDR3 spans 16 residues. The CDR3 region is CASSPGTGDFQETQYF. In DNA, the CDR3 is TGTGCCAGCAGCCCCGGGACAGGGGACTTCCAAGAGACCCAGTACTTC.

V and J are TRBV6-6 and TRBJ2-1; D unclear. The CDR3 covers 16 residues. From germline, CDR1 is MNHNY and CDR2 SVGAGI (reference sequence). V was trimmed by 2 bases and J by 6 bases, leaving 17 bases between them. CDR3 amino acids: CASSYDPARNSNEQFF. DNA of the CDR3: TGTGCCAGCAGTTACGATCCAGCAAGAAACTCCAATGAGCAGTTCTTC.

The chain is built from TRBV5-6 and TRBJ2-2; 13 nucleotides match TRBD2. Trimming at V came to 5 bases and at J to 6 bases, leaving 4 bases not matched to a gene. This CDR3 is 15 amino acids long. Per germline, CDR1 SGHDT and CDR2 YYEEEE. CDR3 DNA sequence: TGTGCCAGCAGTTTTGGACTAGCGGGAGCCGGGGAGCTGTTTTTT. Protein sequence: CASSFGLAGAGELFF.

J is TRBJ2-5 and V is TRBV29-1; a weak D match, TRBD2 (6 bases). The CDR3 is 13 residues long. Trimming left V 7 bases short and J 2 bases short, with 14 bases between. Germline V gene data show CDR1 as SQVTM and CDR2 as ANQGSEA. DNA of the CDR3: TGCAGCGGTTCAGGGACTGTGCAAGAGACCCAGTACTTC. This gives the protein CSGSGTVQETQYF. Supplemented by reference TRBV29-1 and TRBJ2-5, the full variable domain reads SAVISQKPSRDICQRGTSLTIQCQVDSQVTMMFWYRQQPGQSLTLIATANQGSEATYESGFVIDKFPISRPNLTFSTLTVSNMSPEDSSIYLCSGSGTVQETQYFGPGTRLLVL.